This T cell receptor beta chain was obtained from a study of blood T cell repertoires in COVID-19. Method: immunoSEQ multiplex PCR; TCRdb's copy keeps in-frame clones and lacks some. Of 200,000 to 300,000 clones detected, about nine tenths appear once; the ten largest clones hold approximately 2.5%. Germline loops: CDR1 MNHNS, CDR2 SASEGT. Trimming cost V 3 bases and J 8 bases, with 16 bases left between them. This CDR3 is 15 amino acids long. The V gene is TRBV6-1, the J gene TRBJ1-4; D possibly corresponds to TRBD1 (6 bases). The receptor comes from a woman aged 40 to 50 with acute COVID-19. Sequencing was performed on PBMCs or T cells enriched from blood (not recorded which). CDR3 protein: CASSDAGGAREKLFF. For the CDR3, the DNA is TGTGCCAGCAGTGACGCGGGGGGCGCGCGGGAAAAACTGTTTTTT.